One sample yielded the 31 T cell receptor beta chains listed below, sequenced in a study of glioma-infiltrating T cells. TCR alpha and beta CDR3 regions were amplified from RNA using iRepertoire nested multiplex PCR. TCRdb passed the multiplex PCR reads through MiXCR, listing each CDR3 protein once. The data contain around 350,000 distinct CDR3 sequences, about two fifths of them singletons. Sequencing input: glioma tissue, nonneoplastic brain tissue, or PBMCs (not recorded which). All receptors derive from a human donor with low-grade glioma or glioblastoma, undergoing nonglioma brain surgery, or in good health (not recorded which).

Regarding this clonotype: One base away lies a much larger clone, so this may be a sequencing read error. CDR3 nucleotides: TGCAGTGCTAGAGATACACTACAAGGGCACCACGATGAGCAGTTCTTC. This translates into CSARDTLQGHHDEQFF. The chain links TRBV20-1 to TRBJ2-1, with unresolved D. Germline V gene data show CDR1 as DFQATT and CDR2 as SNEGSKA (reference sequence). V dropped 0 bases and J dropped 8 bases, with 20 bases sitting between them. The CDR3 runs 16 residues.

This clonotype was seen more than once but under ten times. This may arise from a read error, as a much more abundant clone is one base away. Written as DNA, the CDR3 is TGCAGTGCTAGCAGGAGCTCCTACAATGAGCAGTTCTTC. Amino acid sequence: CSASRSSYNEQFF. The chain uses TRBV20-1 and TRBJ2-1; no clear D. Germline assignment: CDR1 DFQATT and CDR2 SNEGSKA (reference sequence). The CDR3 totals 13 residues. The V and J ends lost 3 bases and 0 bases respectively, with 6 bases between them.

The rearrangement uses TRBV4-1 and TRBJ2-5; 10 bases map to TRBD2. The CDR3 runs 17 residues. V lost 2 bases and J lost 5; bases outside the gene matches: 11. The V gene's germline CDR1 is MGHRA and CDR2 YSYEKL. CDR3 nucleotides: TGCGCCAGCAGCCAACAGAGCGGGAGGGCCCTCCCCGAGACCCAGTACTTC. It yields the protein CASSQQSGRALPETQYF.

This clonotype was seen at least ten times. The rearrangement links TRBV28 to TRBJ1-1; no clear D gene. CDR1 and CDR2 (germline): MDHEN, SYDVKM. The CDR3 sequence is 11 residues long. V lost 3 bases to trimming and J lost 7 bases, with 6 bases between them. The CDR3, as DNA: TGTGCCAGCAGTTTTAGGCGTGAAGCTTTCTTT. It is translated as CASSFRREAFF.

J is TRBJ2-5 and V is TRBV6-4; 7 bases agree with TRBD1. This CDR3 is built from 15 residues. Losses at the gene ends were 1 base for V and 5 bases for J; bases not matched to a gene: 7. Germline V gene lookup returns CDR1 MRHNA and CDR2 SNTAGT. CDR3 sequence: CASSDYRQGGETQYF. The CDR3 DNA is TGTGCCAGCAGTGACTACCGACAGGGTGGCGAGACCCAGTACTTC.

This clonotype was found a few times. A junction boundary mismatches the germline segment, possibly from a read error. The V gene is TRBV6-6, the J gene TRBJ1-1; 7 nucleotides match TRBD1. The CDR3 has 14 residues. In germline, CDR1 is MNHNY, CDR2 SVGAGI (reference sequence). CDR3 coding DNA: TGCGCCAGCAGCCAAGGGGGCGGGGTAACTGAAGCTTTCTTT. This translates into CASSQGGGVTEAFF.

The table lists this clonotype with many counts. The chain combines TRBV6-2 or TRBV6-3 with TRBJ1-5; 8 positions match TRBD1. Per germline, CDR1 MNHEY and CDR2 SVGEGT. CDR3 length equals 17 residues. J gave up 0 bases and V 4 bases, and 8 bases lay outside the gene matches. Written as DNA, the CDR3 is TGTGCCAGCAGTTCCCGGGACAGGCCGTATAGCAATCAGCCCCAGCATTTT. Translation: CASSSRDRPYSNQPQHF.

The chain uses TRBV24-1 and TRBJ2-2; TRBD1 agrees at 10 bases. Germline V CDR1 and CDR2: KGHDR, SFDVKD. V was pared by 0 bases and J by 4 bases, with 4 bases of the junction left unmatched. The CDR3 is 17 residues long. The CDR3 DNA reads TGTGCCACCAGTGATTTGCCGGGACAGGGGCCCACCGGGGAGCTGTTTTTT. Translating it yields CATSDLPGQGPTGELFF.

This clonotype was counted a few times. The rearrangement links TRBV28 to TRBJ2-3, with D maybe TRBD2 (6 bases). Trimming left V 10 bases short and J 6 bases short, with 11 bases between. The CDR3 is 11 amino acids. The germline CDR1 and CDR2 sequences are MDHEN and SYDVKM. CDR3 sequence (DNA): TGTGCCACGCGGGATAGGGATACGCAGTATTTT. Its protein product is CATRDRDTQYF.

The genes are TRBV7-2 and TRBJ2-7, with D perhaps being TRBD1 or TRBD2 (6 bases each). Germline CDR1 reads SGHTA; CDR2 reads FQGNSA. This CDR3 region has 14 residues. Between the trimmed V and J ends, which lost 7 bases and 5 bases, there was a span of 18 bases. CDR3 DNA: TGTGCCAGCATCTTCATCAGGGGAGGAGACGAGCAGTACTTC. Its protein product is CASIFIRGGDEQYF.

This clonotype has a handful of counts. This CDR3 is CASSLKGQRSSYTF. CDR3 coding DNA: TGTGCCAGCAGTTTAAAGGGACAGCGTTCTTCCTACACCTTC. V usage is TRBV27 and J usage is TRBJ1-2; TRBD1 matches 7 bases. This CDR3 comprises 14 residues. V dropped 2 bases and J dropped 10; count of bases not matched to a gene: 10. Germline values: CDR1 MNHEY, CDR2 SMNVEV (reference sequence).

The chain couples TRBV12-5 to TRBJ1-1, with D perhaps TRBD1 (6 bases). The CDR3 extends over 13 amino acids. The ends were cut back, 4 bases at V and 1 base at J, with 7 bases in the middle. Germline V gene data show CDR1 as LGHNT and CDR2 as FRNRAP. The CDR3 sequence: CASGWDKNTEAFF. CDR3 nucleotide sequence: TGTGCTAGTGGTTGGGACAAGAACACTGAAGCTTTCTTT.

The chain recombines TRBV12-3 or TRBV12-4 with TRBJ2-1; no clear D. CDR3 size: 12 residues. The V end was cut by 8 bases, the J end by 6 bases, with 11 bases between. The CDR3 DNA sequence: TGTGCCAGCGAATCCCCGGCCAATGAGCAGTTCTTC. Its protein product is CASESPANEQFF.

Of note for this clonotype: One junction end disagrees with the germline gene, perhaps due to a read error. The chain combines TRBV27 with TRBJ2-1; D remains unclear. Germline assignment: CDR1 MNHEY and CDR2 SMNVEV (reference sequence). This CDR3 is built from 16 residues. This CDR3 reads CASSLLGFSSYNEQLF. CDR3 sequence (DNA): TGTGCCAGCAGTTTACTGGGTTTCAGCTCCTACAATGAGCAGCTCTTC.

The sample holds many counts of this clonotype. DNA of the CDR3: TGTGCCAGCAGCCCCGGGTGGCTAGCGGGATACGCAGATACGCAGTATTTT. This translates into CASSPGWLAGYADTQYF. The rearrangement links TRBV7-2 to TRBJ2-3, with 9 bases aligning to TRBD2. Unmatched junction bases numbered 13, after V lost 5 bases and J lost 4 bases. The CDR3 loop spans 17 amino acids. Looked up from germline, CDR1 is SGHTA and CDR2 is FQGNSA. The variable domain in full, with the rest retrieved from reference TRBV7-2 and TRBJ2-3, is GAGVSQSPSNKVTEKGKDVELRCDPISGHTALYWYRQSLGQGLEFLIYFQGNSAPDKSGLPSDRFSAERTGGSVSTLTIQRTQQEDSAVYLCASSPGWLAGYADTQYFGPGTRLTVL.

The rearrangement uses TRBV5-4 and TRBJ2-2, with 7 bases identical to TRBD2. V lost 3 bases to trimming and J lost 3 bases; unmatched junction nucleotides: 2. This CDR3 has 14 residues. Germline-derived CDR1 and CDR2 are SGHNT and YYREEE (reference sequence). CDR3 bases: TGTGCCAGCAGCTGGGACTACGACACCGGGGAGCTGTTTTTT. Translating gives CASSWDYDTGELFF.

This clonotype was seen a handful of times. The chain recombines TRBV5-4 with TRBJ2-3; 8 bases fit TRBD2. This CDR3 has 16 residues. V shed 4 bases, J shed 4 bases, and the junction held 11 bases outside the gene matches. CDR1 is SGHNT and CDR2 is YYREEE in the germline V gene (reference sequence). DNA of the CDR3: TGTGCCAGCAGCGCGACTAGCGTGAGGATTGCAGATACGCAGTATTTT. This codes for CASSATSVRIADTQYF.

There are a few counts of this clonotype. This chain joins TRBV4-3 and TRBJ2-1; 8 nucleotides agree with TRBD2. In germline, CDR1 is LGHNA, CDR2 YSLEER. V gave up 0 bases and J gave up 0 bases; unmatched junction bases: 4. The CDR3 runs to 17 residues. The CDR3 DNA sequence: TGCGCCAGCAGCCAAGATCAAAGCGGGAGCTCCTACAATGAGCAGTTCTTC. Protein product: CASSQDQSGSSYNEQFF.

The sample holds many counts of this clonotype. The genes are TRBV6-5 and TRBJ1-1, with D unresolved. CDR3 length: 14 residues. The germline gives CDR1 MNHEY, CDR2 SVGAGI. The V and J ends lost 2 bases and 4 bases respectively, with 11 bases between them. CDR3 in DNA: TGTGCCAGCAGTTACCAGGCTTGGGGCACTGAAGCTTTCTTT. Translation gives CASSYQAWGTEAFF.

J is TRBJ2-7 and V is TRBV4-2; TRBD2 matches 9 bases. Germline CDR1 and CDR2: LGHNA and YNFKEQ. The ends lost 0 bases at V and 3 bases at J; junction bases unmatched: 6. The CDR3 loop spans 16 amino acids. The CDR3 sequence: CASSQEWASGVYEQYF. The DNA of the CDR3 is TGTGCCAGCAGCCAAGAGTGGGCTAGCGGGGTCTACGAGCAGTACTTC.

Regarding this clonotype: Compared with germline, one end of the junction differs, possibly owing to a read error. The chain has TRBV6-6 and TRBJ1-5; possible D gene TRBD1, 5 bases. Germline V gene lookup returns CDR1 MNHNY and CDR2 SVGAGI (reference sequence). The CDR3 has 17 residues. The CDR3 protein is CAISETPGGAGNQPQHF. The CDR3 coding sequence is TGTGCCATCAGTGAGACCCCGGGAGGGGCAGGGAATCAGCCCCAGCATTTT.

The genes are TRBV20-1 and TRBJ2-7; 9 positions agree with TRBD2. Per the germline V gene, CDR1 is DFQATT and CDR2 is SNEGSKA (reference sequence). The CDR3 is made up of 15 amino acids. Losses at the gene ends were 1 base for V and 2 bases for J; bases not matched to a gene: 6. In DNA form, the CDR3 reads TGCAGTGCTAGAGTTGGGCGGGAGGGCCCCTACGAGCAGTACTTC. Protein product: CSARVGREGPYEQYF.

Regarding this clonotype: This may be a read error: a much more frequent sequence differs by one nucleotide. The V call is TRBV24-1, the J call TRBJ2-2; D is tentatively TRBD1 or TRBD2 (5 bases each). CDR3 length: 14 amino acids. Germline CDR1 and CDR2: KGHDR and SFDVKD. The CDR3 DNA reads TGTGCCACCAGTGATTTACAGGACACCGGGGTGCTGTTTTTT. Translation: CATSDLQDTGVLFF.

The CDR3 loop reads CASSTTPDTQYF. CDR3 in DNA: TGTGCCAGCTCAACTACCCCAGATACGCAGTATTTT. V gene TRBV18 combines with J gene TRBJ2-3; D unclear. The CDR3 is made up of 12 amino acids. The V and J ends lost 5 bases and 4 bases respectively, with 7 bases between them. The germline V gene has CDR1 KGHSH and CDR2 LQKENI.

The chain recombines TRBV28 with TRBJ2-7; D perhaps matches TRBD2 (5 bases). V lost 4 bases and J lost 7, with 11 bases in between. The germline CDR1 and CDR2 sequences are MDHEN and SYDVKM. This CDR3 spans 12 amino acids. CDR3 in amino acids: CASSYGNNEQYF. For the CDR3, the DNA is TGTGCCAGCAGTTACGGGAACAATGAGCAGTACTTC.

About this clonotype itself: This may come from a read error, since a much larger clone is one base off. This chain links TRBV18 with TRBJ2-5; TRBD1 aligns across 8 bases. Germline lookup yields CDR1 KGHSH and CDR2 LQKENI. This CDR3 spans 14 amino acids. In DNA, the CDR3 is TGTGCCAGCTCACCACTGACAGGGGAAGAGACCAAGTACTTC. The encoded protein is CASSPLTGEETKYF.

Notes on this clonotype: The junction shows a germline mismatch at one end, possibly a read error. The gene calls are TRBV12-3 or TRBV12-4 and TRBJ1-1; no definite D call. The CDR3 is 11 amino acids. The CDR3 coding sequence is TGTGCCAGCAGTCAACACACTAAAGCTTTCTTT. Residues: CASSQHTKAFF.

Note on this clonotype: A much bigger clone sits one base away, suggesting this may be a read error. The chain has TRBV25-1 and TRBJ1-2; D unresolved. The CDR3 consists of 14 residues. CDR1 and CDR2 (germline): MGHDK, SYGVNS. V shed 6 bases and J shed 3 bases, with 14 bases lying between them. The DNA for the CDR3 is TGTGCCAGCAGGACCGACACGACTGACTATGGCTACACCTTC. This sequence encodes CASRTDTTDYGYTF.

This clonotype has only a few counts. The chain links TRBV6-2 or TRBV6-3 to TRBJ1-5; D gene ambiguous. Germline V gene lookup returns CDR1 MNHEY and CDR2 SVGEGT. V was cut by 0 bases and J by 9 bases, with 15 bases left in between. The CDR3 loop spans 15 amino acids. The chain's CDR3 is CASSYSLLAFTPQHF. The CDR3 bases are TGTGCCAGCAGTTACTCGCTGCTGGCGTTCACGCCCCAGCATTTT.

The chain uses TRBV5-1 and TRBJ2-7, with TRBD1 as a possible D gene (5 bases). V was shortened by 4 bases and J by 3 bases, with 17 bases between the two germline ends. Germline V lookup: CDR1 SGHRS, CDR2 YFSETQ. The CDR3 is 15 residues long. As DNA, the CDR3 is TGCGCCAGCAGCAGTGGGGCATTTACGGGCTACGAGCAGTACTTC. It translates to CASSSGAFTGYEQYF.

The V gene is TRBV3-1, the J gene TRBJ1-1; 8 bases are shared with TRBD1. This CDR3 contains 14 residues. Germline V gene lookup returns CDR1 LGHDT and CDR2 YNNKEL (reference sequence). Trimming at V came to 3 bases and at J to 5 bases, leaving 5 bases not matched to a gene. The CDR3 is CASSHGQGWTEAFF. The CDR3 nucleotides read TGTGCCAGCAGCCACGGACAGGGCTGGACTGAAGCTTTCTTT.